The 10 T cell receptor beta chains listed next were all sequenced from one sample in a study of blood T cells in healthy people across ages. Then a second PCR, running roughly 7 to 11 cycles, was carried out with a sample-barcoded 5' primer and a J-beta primer mix. TCRdb re-derived calls from the 5' RACE reads in MiXCR, one entry per CDR3 protein. The sample has about 1.6 million distinct CDR3 sequences; approximately 32% are singletons. Specimen: blood. These receptor sequences come from a woman aged 25-40 years in good health.

This clonotype came up a few times. This chain connects TRBV20-1 to TRBJ2-5; TRBD1 might be the D (5 bases). V shed 3 bases and J shed 2 bases, with 13 bases lying between them. Germline CDR1 reads DFQATT; CDR2 reads SNEGSKA (reference sequence). The CDR3 runs 14 residues. In DNA form, the CDR3 reads TGCAGTGCTAGCCCCTACCAGGGACAAGAGACCCAGTACTTC. Translation gives CSASPYQGQETQYF.

The sample holds one count of this clonotype. The rearrangement joins TRBV18 to TRBJ2-7, with 9 bases aligning to TRBD1. Germline-derived CDR1 and CDR2 are KGHSH and LQKENI. The V segment lost 3 bases and the J segment 0 bases; nucleotides outside the gene matches: 9. The CDR3 spans 17 residues. CDR3 amino acids: CASSPRSGTGSSYEQYF. CDR3 nucleotide sequence: TGTGCCAGCTCACCGCGCTCCGGGACAGGGAGCTCCTACGAGCAGTACTTC. The variable domain in full, with the rest retrieved from reference TRBV18 and TRBJ2-7, is NAGVMQNPRHLVRRRGQEARLRCSPMKGHSHVYWYRQLPEEGLKFMVYLQKENIIDESGMPKERFSAEFPKEGPSILRIQQVVRGDSAAYFCASSPRSGTGSSYEQYFGPGTRLTVT.

The V call is TRBV12-5, the J call TRBJ1-1, with 8 bases aligning to TRBD1. The CDR3 has 16 amino acids. The germline CDR1 and CDR2 sequences are LGHNT and FRNRAP. The V gene end was trimmed by 1 base and the J gene end by 4 bases; junction bases not matched to a gene: 8. The CDR3 is CASGLGRQGWSTEAFF. The CDR3, as DNA: TGTGCTAGTGGTTTGGGAAGACAGGGGTGGAGCACTGAAGCTTTCTTT.

There are a few counts of this clonotype. The J gene is TRBJ2-3, the V gene TRBV18, with unresolved D. The CDR3 extends over 15 amino acids. Germline V gene sequence: CDR1 KGHSH, CDR2 LQKENI. The V end lost 1 base, the J end lost 4 bases, and 12 bases lay between the germline ends. CDR3 bases: TGTGCCAGCTCACCACGAGAAGGACCCGCAGATACGCAGTATTTT. As protein: CASSPREGPADTQYF. Variable domain in full (rest from reference TRBV18 and TRBJ2-3): NAGVMQNPRHLVRRRGQEARLRCSPMKGHSHVYWYRQLPEEGLKFMVYLQKENIIDESGMPKERFSAEFPKEGPSILRIQQVVRGDSAAYFCASSPREGPADTQYFGPGTRLTVL.

This clonotype appeared a single time. The chain uses TRBV20-1 and TRBJ2-1; 8 bases agree with TRBD2. Germline values: CDR1 DFQATT, CDR2 SNEGSKA (reference sequence). The length of the CDR3 is 13 residues. V dropped 3 bases and J dropped 7; count of bases not matched to a gene: 5. CDR3 coding DNA: TGCAGTGCTAGCGGGGGGGCGGCGAATGAGCAGTTCTTC. It codes for CSASGGAANEQFF.

In its sample, this clonotype was seen a few times. This chain connects TRBV7-3 to TRBJ2-1; 10 bases map to TRBD1. J was trimmed by 9 bases and V by 0 bases; bases with no gene match: 2. In germline, CDR1 is SGHTA, CDR2 FQGTGA. The CDR3 covers 14 residues. The CDR3 protein is CASSLTGQGIEQFF. In DNA form, the CDR3 reads TGTGCCAGCAGCTTAACGGGACAGGGGATTGAGCAGTTCTTC. The whole variable domain, remainder taken from reference TRBV7-3 and TRBJ2-1, is GAGVSQTPSNKVTEKGKYVELRCDPISGHTALYWYRQSLGQGPEFLIYFQGTGAADDSGLPNDRFFAVRPEGSVSTLKIQRTERGDSAVYLCASSLTGQGIEQFFGPGTRLTVL.

This clonotype was found a few times. V gene TRBV4-1 combines with J gene TRBJ1-4; possible D gene TRBD1, 6 bases. V was trimmed by 3 bases and J by 4 bases, leaving 9 bases between them. The CDR3 runs 14 residues. Germline V gene lookup returns CDR1 MGHRA and CDR2 YSYEKL. The CDR3 loop reads CASSHDRYNEKLFF. In DNA, the CDR3 is TGCGCCAGCAGCCATGACAGGTATAATGAAAAACTGTTTTTT.

The chain couples TRBV3-1 to TRBJ2-5; 11 bases fit TRBD1. CDR1 is LGHDT and CDR2 is YNNKEL in the germline V gene (reference sequence). The CDR3 is 15 residues long. Germline trimming cut 3 bases from V and 3 bases from J; bases unmatched to any gene: 3. The CDR3 loop reads CASSHWTGGEETQYF. In DNA, the CDR3 is TGTGCCAGCAGCCATTGGACAGGGGGCGAAGAGACCCAGTACTTC.

This chain links TRBV20-1 with TRBJ2-1; D may be TRBD2 (5 bases). The germline gives CDR1 DFQATT, CDR2 SNEGSKA (reference sequence). V lost 1 base and J 7 bases, leaving 11 bases between the germline ends. The CDR3 is made up of 13 amino acids. The CDR3 nucleotides read TGCAGTGCTAGAGGAGGTAGAGGGAATGAGCAGTTCTTC. This encodes CSARGGRGNEQFF.

This clonotype showed up many times. The chain uses TRBV9 and TRBJ2-7, with a weak D call TRBD1 (6 bases). The germline gives CDR1 SGDLS, CDR2 YYNGEE. This CDR3 has 13 amino acids. V lost 4 bases and J 1 base, leaving 9 bases between the germline ends. The CDR3 loop is CASSNGQSYEQYF. The CDR3, as DNA: TGTGCCAGCAGCAACGGACAGTCCTACGAGCAGTACTTC.